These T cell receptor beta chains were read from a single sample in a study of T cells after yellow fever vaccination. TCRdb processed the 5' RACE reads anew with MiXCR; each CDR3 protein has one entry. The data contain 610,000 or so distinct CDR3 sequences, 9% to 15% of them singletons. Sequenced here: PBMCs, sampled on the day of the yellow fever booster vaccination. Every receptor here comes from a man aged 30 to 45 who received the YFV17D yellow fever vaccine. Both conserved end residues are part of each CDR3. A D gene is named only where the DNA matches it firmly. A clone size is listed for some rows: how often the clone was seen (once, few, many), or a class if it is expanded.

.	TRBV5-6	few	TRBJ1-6	CASSFPSTGNSPLHF	TGTGCCAGCAGCTTCCCCTCGACGGGAAATTCACCCCTCCACTTT
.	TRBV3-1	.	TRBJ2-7	CASSPRPGYEQYF	TGTGCCAGCAGCCCCCGCCCGGGCTACGAGCAGTACTTC
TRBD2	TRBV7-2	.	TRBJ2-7	CASSRTSGNQYF	TGTGCCAGCAGCAGGACTAGCGGGAACCAGTACTTC
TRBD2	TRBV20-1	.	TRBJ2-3	CSALPPAGLSSGTQYF	TGCAGTGCCCTACCACCAGCGGGGCTATCTTCGGGTACGCAGTATTTT
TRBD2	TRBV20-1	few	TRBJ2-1	CSAAQAGGNYNEQFF	TGCAGTGCTGCACAAGCGGGAGGAAACTACAATGAGCAGTTCTTC
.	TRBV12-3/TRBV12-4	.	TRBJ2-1	CASSPMGPNEQFF	TGTGCCAGCAGTCCGATGGGACCTAATGAGCAGTTCTTC
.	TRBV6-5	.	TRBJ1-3	CASSYSNRPNSGNTIYF	TGTGCCAGCAGTTACTCGAATAGACCGAACTCTGGAAACACCATATATTTT
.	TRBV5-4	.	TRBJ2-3	CASSRGRGLASDTQYF	TGTGCCAGCAGCCGGGGGAGAGGGCTAGCATCCGATACGCAGTATTTT
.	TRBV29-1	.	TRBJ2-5	CSVTSQGQQETQYF	TGCAGCGTCACTTCGCAAGGGCAGCAAGAGACCCAGTACTTC
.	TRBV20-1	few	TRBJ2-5	CSARGVKETQYF	TGCAGTGCTAGGGGAGTCAAAGAGACCCAGTACTTC
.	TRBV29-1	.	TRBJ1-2	CSVEQLGHYGYTF	TGCAGCGTTGAACAACTGGGTCACTATGGCTACACCTTC
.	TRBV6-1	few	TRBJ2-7	CASFREGVPSYEQYF	TGTGCCAGCTTCCGAGAGGGCGTACCCTCCTACGAGCAGTACTTC
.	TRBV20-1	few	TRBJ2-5	CSARDQTQGGETQYF	TGCAGTGCTAGAGATCAAACCCAGGGAGGAGAGACCCAGTACTTC
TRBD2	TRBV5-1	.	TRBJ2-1	CASSASPGTSDEQFF	TGCGCCAGCAGCGCCAGCCCCGGGACTAGCGATGAGCAGTTCTTC
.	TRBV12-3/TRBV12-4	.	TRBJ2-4	CASRQMGKNQYF	TGTGCCAGCAGGCAAATGGGGAAAAATCAGTACTTC
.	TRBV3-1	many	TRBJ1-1	CASSPRSNTEAFF	TGTGCCAGCAGCCCCCGATCGAACACTGAAGCTTTCTTT
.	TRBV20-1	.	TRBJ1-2	CSATTPEQQGYGYTF	TGCAGTGCTACCACTCCCGAGCAACAGGGTTATGGCTACACCTTC
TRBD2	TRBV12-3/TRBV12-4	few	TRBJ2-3	CASSLEAGELDTQYF	TGTGCCAGCAGTTTAGAGGCGGGAGAACTAGATACGCAGTATTTT
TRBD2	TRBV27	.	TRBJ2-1	CASSLRWEGGNEQFF	TGTGCCAGCAGTTTAAGGTGGGAGGGAGGTAATGAGCAGTTCTTC
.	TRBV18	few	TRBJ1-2	CASSSTGTLVGYTF	TGTGCCAGCTCAAGTACCGGGACCCTGGTCGGCTACACCTTC
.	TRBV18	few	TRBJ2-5	CASSTPRRTAQTQYF	TGTGCCAGCTCAACACCAAGAAGGACCGCACAGACCCAGTACTTC
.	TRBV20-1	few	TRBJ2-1	CSAPHPNEQFF	TGCAGTGCTCCCCATCCCAATGAGCAGTTCTTC
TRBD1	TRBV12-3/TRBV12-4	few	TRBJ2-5	CASSLKGALETQYF	TGTGCCAGCAGTTTAAAGGGGGCGCTGGAGACCCAGTACTTC
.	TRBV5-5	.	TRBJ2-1	CASSSTDTSYNEQFF	TGTGCCAGCAGCTCGACGGACACTTCCTACAATGAGCAGTTCTTC
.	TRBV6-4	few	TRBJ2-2	CASRRDRANTGELFF	TGTGCCAGCCGCCGAGACCGCGCGAACACCGGGGAGCTGTTTTTT
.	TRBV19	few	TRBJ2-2	CASSTTDPNTGELFF	TGTGCCAGTAGTACCACGGACCCTAACACCGGGGAGCTGTTTTTT
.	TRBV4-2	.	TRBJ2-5	CASSQVSDLETQYF	TGTGCCAGCAGCCAAGTGTCCGATTTAGAGACCCAGTACTTC
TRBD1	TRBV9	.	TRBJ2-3	CASSVGAQGAGTDTQYF	TGTGCCAGCAGCGTAGGAGCTCAGGGGGCGGGCACAGATACGCAGTATTTT
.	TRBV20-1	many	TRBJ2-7	CSARTGLSSSYEQYF	TGCAGTGCTAGGACGGGACTCTCGAGCTCCTACGAGCAGTACTTC
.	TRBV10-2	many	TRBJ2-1	CASSEYGTMDEQFF	TGCGCCAGCAGTGAGTACGGGACGATGGATGAGCAGTTCTTC
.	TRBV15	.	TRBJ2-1	CATSRISSGFYNEQFF	TGTGCCACCAGCAGAATAAGTAGCGGATTTTACAATGAGCAGTTCTTC
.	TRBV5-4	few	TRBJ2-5	CASSLEASSETQYF	TGTGCCAGCAGCTTGGAGGCTAGCTCTGAGACCCAGTACTTC
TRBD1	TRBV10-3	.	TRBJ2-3	CAIGTGEDTQYF	TGTGCCATCGGAACAGGGGAAGATACGCAGTATTTT
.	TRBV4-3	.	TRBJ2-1	CASSRRGLYEQFF	TGCGCCAGCAGCCGTCGAGGACTATATGAGCAGTTCTTC
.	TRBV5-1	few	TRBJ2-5	CASSLAWTEETQYF	TGCGCCAGCAGCTTGGCATGGACGGAAGAGACCCAGTACTTC
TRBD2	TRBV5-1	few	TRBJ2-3	CASSLEWAGGSTDTQYF	TGCGCCAGCAGCTTGGAGTGGGCGGGAGGAAGCACAGATACGCAGTATTTT
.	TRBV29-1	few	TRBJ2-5	CSVEVQGRETQYF	TGCAGCGTTGAAGTTCAGGGTCGGGAGACCCAGTACTTC